The 25 T cell receptor beta chains below come from one sample, sequenced in a study of beta chain features in type 1 diabetes. Expressed TCRB transcripts were sequenced because the isolated RNA had all been reverse transcribed beforehand. The table came from immunoSEQ multiplex PCR; TCRdb's copy has only in-frame clones and leaves some out. The data contain just over 600,000 clones, 15% of them singletons. The sample taken for sequencing was naive CD4+ T cells from blood. The receptors derive from a man aged 18 to 35 in good health.

The V call is TRBV5-4, the J call TRBJ2-7; TRBD2 matches 10 bases. This CDR3 spans 15 amino acids. CDR1 and CDR2 from the germline V gene are SGHNT and YYREEE (reference sequence). The J segment lost 5 bases and the V segment lost 4 bases, leaving 9 bases of the junction unmatched. In DNA form, the CDR3 reads TGTGCCAGCAGCCCGGCGGGACTAGCGTTGAACGAGCAGTACTTC. Amino acids: CASSPAGLALNEQYF.

The J gene is TRBJ1-5, the V gene TRBV19; maybe TRBD1 (5 bases). Germline V gene lookup returns CDR1 LNHDA and CDR2 SQIVND (reference sequence). This CDR3 has 16 amino acids. Trimming left V 5 bases short and J 2 bases short, with 16 bases between. The CDR3 DNA reads as TGTGCCAGTAGTTACTCCAAGGGACGCGGCAATCAGCCCCAGCATTTT. Translating gives CASSYSKGRGNQPQHF. The entire variable domain, with the rest obtained from reference TRBV19 and TRBJ1-5, is as follows: DGGITQSPKYLFRKEGQNVTLSCEQNLNHDAMYWYRQDPGQGLRLIYYSQIVNDFQKGDIAEGYSVSREKKESFPLTVTSAQKNPTAFYLCASSYSKGRGNQPQHFGDGTRLSIL.

The genes are TRBV28 and TRBJ1-2, with 8 positions matching TRBD1. The CDR3 runs to 14 residues. Germline V CDR1 and CDR2: MDHEN, SYDVKM. Trimming at V came to 5 bases and at J to 4 bases, leaving 6 bases not matched to a gene. CDR3 protein: CASSRTGRGYGYTF. The CDR3 DNA follows: TGTGCCAGCAGTCGGACAGGGAGAGGCTATGGCTACACCTTC.

This chain links TRBV4-2 with TRBJ1-6; D is unresolved. This CDR3 region has 15 residues. V lost 5 bases, J lost 7 bases, and 15 bases lay in between. The germline V gene encodes CDR1 LGHNA and CDR2 YNFKEQ. CDR3 nucleotides: TGTGCCAGCAGCACCGAGCGAGGACTCAATTCACCCCTCCACTTT. Protein product: CASSTERGLNSPLHF.

The table lists this clone with a few counts. The V call is TRBV4-2, the J call TRBJ1-2; unclear D gene. Trimming removed 0 bases from V and 5 bases from J, with 4 bases in between. Germline lookup yields CDR1 LGHNA and CDR2 YNFKEQ. This CDR3 has 12 residues. The CDR3 bases are TGTGCCAGCAGCCAAGAGACTTATGGCTACACCTTC. This gives the protein CASSQETYGYTF.

The chain has TRBV28 and TRBJ2-7; D not certain. Trimming took off 3 bases at V and 2 bases at J, with 11 bases between the two ends. Germline-derived CDR1 and CDR2 are MDHEN and SYDVKM. The CDR3 runs to 14 residues. DNA for the CDR3: TGTGCCAGCAGTTTCGTCGACAATCCCTACGAGCAGTACTTC. This gives the protein CASSFVDNPYEQYF.

The J gene is TRBJ1-3, the V gene TRBV4-3; D ambiguous. Germline V gene lookup returns CDR1 LGHNA and CDR2 YSLEER. The CDR3 has 17 amino acids. The V end lost 4 bases, the J end lost 3 bases, and 19 bases lay between the germline ends. CDR3 residues: CASSPSDGRPIGNTIYF. For the CDR3, the DNA is TGCGCCAGCAGCCCCTCGGACGGACGACCTATTGGAAACACCATATATTTT.

The chain joins TRBV4-1 to TRBJ1-1, with TRBD1 as a possible D gene (6 bases). V was trimmed by 2 bases and J by 5 bases, leaving 9 bases between them. The CDR3 length is 13 residues. CDR1 MGHRA and CDR2 YSYEKL come from the germline V gene. The CDR3 DNA sequence: TGCGCCAGCAGCCAACAACAGGGAACTGAAGCTTTCTTT. Residues: CASSQQQGTEAFF.

This clone appeared a few times. This chain joins TRBV2 and TRBJ1-1; D not resolved. V lost 4 bases to trimming and J lost 6 bases, with 12 bases between them. This CDR3 comprises 13 residues. The germline V gene has CDR1 SNHLY and CDR2 FYNNEI. CDR3 sequence: CASSGLRVAEAFF. CDR3 DNA: TGTGCCAGCAGTGGCCTGAGGGTCGCTGAAGCTTTCTTT.

The V and J genes are TRBV4-3 and TRBJ2-7; 7 positions match TRBD2. V shed 11 bases and J 4 bases; nucleotides not matched to a gene: 11. CDR1 is LGHNA, CDR2 YSLEER, per germline. The CDR3 spans 13 residues. The chain's CDR3 is CAWGGAPLYEQYF. The DNA for the CDR3 is TGCGCCTGGGGAGGGGCCCCCCTTTACGAGCAGTACTTC.

This clone was recorded a few times. The V and J genes are TRBV6-6 and TRBJ1-2; possibly TRBD1 for D (6 bases). CDR3 size: 13 residues. The V end lost 6 bases, the J end lost 0 bases, and 8 bases lay between the germline ends. Germline V CDR1 and CDR2: MNHNY, SVGAGI (reference sequence). The CDR3 loop is CASRPGANYGYTF. As DNA, the CDR3 is TGTGCCAGCAGACCAGGGGCTAACTATGGCTACACCTTC.

This clone has a handful of counts. This sample includes further DNA sequences coding for the same CDR3. This chain uses TRBV7-3 with TRBJ2-7; 11 bases line up with TRBD1. The CDR3 is 14 amino acids. CDR1 and CDR2 from the germline V gene are SGHTA and FQGTGA. The V gene end was trimmed by 4 bases and the J gene end by 4 bases; junction bases not matched to a gene: 3. The CDR3 sequence: CASSSGTGGYEQYF. Written as DNA, the CDR3 is TGTGCCAGCAGCTCCGGGACAGGGGGTTACGAGCAGTACTTC.

This clone was detected only a few times. V and J are TRBV21-1 and TRBJ1-4; no DNA check was done on the table's D call, TRBD1. TRBV21-1 is shown as a pseudogene. The CDR3 has 13 amino acids. Here the CDR3 reads CASSSQTNEKLFF. The CDR3 coding sequence is TGTGCCAGCAGCAGTCAGACTAATGAAAAACTGTTTTTT.

The chain is built from TRBV29-1 and TRBJ2-4, with D possibly matching TRBD2 (6 bases). Between the trimmed V and J ends, which lost 3 bases and 12 bases, there was a span of 18 bases. Germline values: CDR1 SQVTM, CDR2 ANQGSEA. The CDR3 totals 13 residues. The CDR3 sequence is CSVERDAGGTQYF. CDR3 DNA sequence: TGCAGCGTTGAGAGGGACGCCGGAGGGACTCAGTACTTC.

The chain couples TRBV5-1 to TRBJ2-5; 8 nucleotides line up with TRBD2. Germline V CDR1 and CDR2: SGHRS, YFSETQ. With V trimmed by 0 bases and J by 4 bases, 2 bases remained unmatched. This CDR3 region has 14 residues. This CDR3 is CASSLAGGRETQYF. CDR3 in DNA: TGCGCCAGCAGCTTGGCGGGAGGGCGAGAGACCCAGTACTTC.

This clone was seen only a few times. The chain uses TRBV7-2 and TRBJ2-5; tentatively, D is TRBD2 (5 bases). CDR1 and CDR2 from the germline V gene are SGHTA and FQGNSA. The ends were cut back, 8 bases at V and 5 bases at J, with 15 bases in the middle. The CDR3 length is 13 residues. The CDR3, as DNA: TGTGCCAGCGGCCCGACTACCCGGGAGACCCAGTACTTC. Its translation: CASGPTTRETQYF.

The chain recombines TRBV14 with TRBJ2-7; TRBD2 matches 7 bases. The length of the CDR3 is 16 residues. Per germline, CDR1 SGHDN and CDR2 FVKESK. V gave up 5 bases and J gave up 0 bases; unmatched junction bases: 10. CDR3 in amino acids: CASSSRKREPSYEQYF. The DNA for the CDR3 is TGTGCCAGCAGCTCCAGAAAGCGGGAACCCTCCTACGAGCAGTACTTC.

The chain is built from TRBV11-2 and TRBJ2-3, with 9 bases lining up with TRBD1. The CDR3 spans 16 residues. The V segment lost 8 bases and the J segment 4 bases; nucleotides outside the gene matches: 13. Looked up from germline, CDR1 is SGHAT and CDR2 is FQNNGV. The CDR3 loop reads CASGGDPGQGPDTQYF. In nucleotides, the CDR3 is TGTGCCAGCGGGGGGGATCCGGGACAGGGCCCAGATACGCAGTATTTT.

The chain is built from TRBV9 and TRBJ2-5, with D unresolved. The CDR3 runs to 14 residues. Germline assignment: CDR1 SGDLS and CDR2 YYNGEE. Trimming removed 1 base from V and 2 bases from J, with 9 bases in between. The CDR3 bases are TGTGCCAGCAGCGTACTCGGCAGTCAAGAGACCCAGTACTTC. Residues: CASSVLGSQETQYF.

J is TRBJ2-7 and V is TRBV7-8, with D tentatively TRBD1 (7 bases). Trimming pared 0 bases from V and 1 base from J, leaving 13 bases between. Germline V gene sequence: CDR1 SGHVS, CDR2 FQNEAQ. The CDR3 extends over 16 amino acids. The DNA of the CDR3 is TGTGCCAGCAGCTTAGCGGGGGGACAGATATCCTACGAGCAGTACTTC. It codes for CASSLAGGQISYEQYF.

Only a few counts were recorded for this clone. This chain joins TRBV28 and TRBJ1-2; the D is unclear. The CDR3 extends over 13 amino acids. V lost 4 bases, J lost 8 bases, and 14 bases lay in between. Germline CDR1 reads MDHEN; CDR2 reads SYDVKM. CDR3 nucleotide sequence: TGTGCCAGCAGTTCCGGCTTCTACGGGGGCTACACCTTC. Translating it yields CASSSGFYGGYTF.

This clone was seen only a few times. The genes are TRBV18 and TRBJ1-4; D uncertain. The V and J ends lost 1 base and 1 base respectively, with 7 bases between them. The CDR3 is 15 amino acids. Germline V gene data show CDR1 as KGHSH and CDR2 as LQKENI. CDR3: CASSPRAGTNEKLFF. Written as DNA, the CDR3 is TGTGCCAGCTCACCACGTGCGGGAACTAATGAAAAACTGTTTTTT.

The rearrangement links TRBV29-1 to TRBJ1-2; possible D gene TRBD1, 5 bases. Germline CDR1 SQVTM, CDR2 ANQGSEA. The CDR3 extends over 13 amino acids. The germline V and J ends were trimmed by 6 bases and 11 bases, with 22 bases remaining between them. The CDR3 loop is CSVSKRTAGLYTF. CDR3 in DNA: TGCAGCGTCTCTAAGCGGACCGCGGGACTTTACACCTTC.

V is TRBV9 and J is TRBJ2-3; 10 bases are shared with TRBD2. Germline assignment: CDR1 SGDLS and CDR2 YYNGEE. This CDR3 region has 15 residues. V shed 7 bases, J shed 3 bases, and the junction held 8 bases outside the gene matches. This chain's CDR3 is CASDSAGGPTDTQYF. For the CDR3, the DNA is TGTGCCAGCGACTCAGCGGGAGGGCCAACAGATACGCAGTATTTT. The complete variable domain, with remaining parts taken from reference TRBV9 and TRBJ2-3, reads DSGVTQTPKHLITATGQRVTLRCSPRSGDLSVYWYQQSLDQGLQFLIQYYNGEERAKGNILERFSAQQFPDLHSELNLSSLELGDSALYFCASDSAGGPTDTQYFGPGTRLTVL.

The rearrangement uses TRBV2 and TRBJ2-5; a possible D gene is TRBD2 (6 bases). Germline-derived CDR1 and CDR2 are SNHLY and FYNNEI. V lost 7 bases and J lost 5, with 20 bases in between. The length of the CDR3 is 15 residues. CDR3 bases: TGTGCCAGCATCCCCCGTGGCGGGAAGTCGGAGACCCAGTACTTC. As protein: CASIPRGGKSETQYF.